This T cell receptor (beta chain) was recorded in a study of low-dose radiotherapy and immunotherapy resistance in tumors. At the level of the study: Cohort 2 patients were irradiated with 1 Gy every two weeks, reaching 13 Gy over 26 weeks. Intravenous cyclophosphamide 200 mg/m2 was given every two weeks, one day before radiation and immunotherapy.

Time point meaning: before trial treatment. As their treatment, donors received nivolumab, ipilimumab, aspirin, low-dose cyclophosphamide and low-dose radiotherapy. TRAV and TRBV primers primed cDNA for both TCRalpha and TCRbeta. TCR amplification ran approximately 22 PCR cycles using constant-region and V-primer adapter primers. mRNA, after isolation, was amplified by in vitro transcription. MiXCR was run by TCRdb on the reads, yielding one entry per CDR3 protein. The repertoire holds approximately 90,000 distinct CDR3 sequences, roughly 9% seen once, with around 0.93% in the top ten. This clonotype has a count of ten or more. The source is a male donor with prostate cancer. This specimen consisted of PBMCs, obtained before treatment.

CDR3 loop: CASSDSGGGETQYF. For the CDR3, the DNA is TGTGCCAGCAGTGACTCGGGGGGCGGAGAGACCCAGTACTTC. The V call is TRBV28, the J call TRBJ2-5; D might be TRBD2 (7 bases). Germline CDR1 MDHEN, CDR2 SYDVKM. This CDR3 region has 14 residues. The V end lost 5 bases, the J end lost 4 bases, and 14 bases lay between the germline ends.